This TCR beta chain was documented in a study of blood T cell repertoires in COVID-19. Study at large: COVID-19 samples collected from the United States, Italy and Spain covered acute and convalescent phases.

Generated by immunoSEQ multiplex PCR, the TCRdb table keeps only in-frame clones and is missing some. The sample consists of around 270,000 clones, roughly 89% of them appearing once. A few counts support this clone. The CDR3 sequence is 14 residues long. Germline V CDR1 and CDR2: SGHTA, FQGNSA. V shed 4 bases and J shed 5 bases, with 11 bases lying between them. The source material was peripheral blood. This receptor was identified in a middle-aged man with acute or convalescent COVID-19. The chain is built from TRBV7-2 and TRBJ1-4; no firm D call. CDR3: CASSWEGGNEKLFF. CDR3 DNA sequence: TGTGCCAGCAGCTGGGAGGGAGGCAATGAAAAACTGTTTTTT.